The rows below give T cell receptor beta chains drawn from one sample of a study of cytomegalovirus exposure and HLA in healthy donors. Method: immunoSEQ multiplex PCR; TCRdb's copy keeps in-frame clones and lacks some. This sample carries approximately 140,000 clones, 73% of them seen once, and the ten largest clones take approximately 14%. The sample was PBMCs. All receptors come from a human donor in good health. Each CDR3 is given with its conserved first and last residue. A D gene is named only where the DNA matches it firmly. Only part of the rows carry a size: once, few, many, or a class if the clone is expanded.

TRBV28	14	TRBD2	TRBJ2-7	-	CASTSWGGKVEQYF	TGTGCCAGCACCTCTTGGGGGGGAAAGGTCGAGCAGTACTTC
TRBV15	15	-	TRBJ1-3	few	CATSRDRGSGNTIYF	TGTGCCACCAGCAGAGATCGAGGTTCTGGAAACACCATATATTTT
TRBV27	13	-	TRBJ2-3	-	CASSFGRWDTQYF	TGTGCCAGCAGTTTTGGCAGGTGGGATACGCAGTATTTT
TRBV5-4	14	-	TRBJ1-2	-	CASSRSFVEDGYTF	TGTGCCAGCAGCAGAAGCTTCGTTGAGGATGGCTACACCTTC
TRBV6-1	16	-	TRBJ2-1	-	CASSEAQTVSYNEQFF	TGTGCCAGTAGTGAAGCGCAAACAGTCTCCTACAATGAGCAGTTCTTC
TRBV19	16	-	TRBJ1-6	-	CASSISGRRDNSPLHF	TGTGCCAGTAGTATATCTGGCCGACGGGATAATTCACCCCTCCACTTT
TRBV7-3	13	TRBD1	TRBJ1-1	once	CASRSTGMTEAFF	TGTGCCAGCAGGTCGACAGGGATGACTGAAGCTTTCTTT
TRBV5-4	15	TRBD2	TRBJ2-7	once	CASSPSGEYTYEQYF	TGTGCCAGCAGCCCGAGCGGGGAATACACCTACGAGCAGTACTTC
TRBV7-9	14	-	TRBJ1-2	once	CASSLPGGSSGYTF	TGTGCCAGCAGTCTCCCGGGGGGCTCTAGTGGCTACACCTTC
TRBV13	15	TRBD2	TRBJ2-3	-	CASSPGTSGTDTQYF	TGTGCCAGCAGCCCCGGGACTAGTGGCACAGATACGCAGTATTTT
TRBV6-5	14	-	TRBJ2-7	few	CASSVGDSSYEQYF	TGTGCCAGCAGTGTCGGGGATAGCTCCTACGAGCAGTACTTC
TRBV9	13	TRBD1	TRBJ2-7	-	CASSTGQGTEQYF	TGTGCCAGCAGCACAGGACAGGGCACCGAGCAGTACTTC
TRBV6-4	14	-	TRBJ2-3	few	CASSDGGGTDTQYF	TGTGCCAGCAGTGACGGGGGCGGCACAGATACGCAGTATTTT
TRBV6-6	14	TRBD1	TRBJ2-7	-	CASTKGGAGYEQYF	TGTGCCAGCACCAAAGGGGGCGCTGGCTACGAGCAGTACTTC
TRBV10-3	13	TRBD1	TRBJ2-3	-	CAISAGQGCTQYF	TGTGCCATCAGTGCGGGACAGGGCTGCACGCAGTATTTT
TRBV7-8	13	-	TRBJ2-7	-	CASSFGAVYEQYF	TGTGCCAGCAGCTTTGGCGCGGTCTACGAGCAGTACTTC
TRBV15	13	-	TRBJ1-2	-	CATSHVFPDGYTF	TGTGCCACCAGCCACGTTTTTCCGGATGGCTACACCTTC
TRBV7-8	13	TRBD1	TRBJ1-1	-	CASSLRDRGLAFF	TGTGCCAGCAGCTTAAGGGACAGGGGGCTCGCTTTCTTT
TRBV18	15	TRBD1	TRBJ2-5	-	CASSTGGAYQETQYF	TGTGCCAGCTCCACAGGGGGCGCCTATCAAGAGACCCAGTACTTC
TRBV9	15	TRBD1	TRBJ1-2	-	CASSTRGTGVRGYTF	TGTGCCAGCAGCACCCGAGGGACAGGGGTACGGGGCTACACCTTC
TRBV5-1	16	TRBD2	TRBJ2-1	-	CASSSGLAGIGAEQFF	TGCGCCAGCAGCTCGGGACTAGCGGGAATAGGGGCTGAGCAGTTCTTC
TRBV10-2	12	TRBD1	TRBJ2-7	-	CASQDRGDEQYF	TGCGCCAGTCAGGACAGGGGCGACGAGCAGTACTTC
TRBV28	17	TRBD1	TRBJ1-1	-	CASSFPRDRGYGTEAFF	TGTGCCAGCAGTTTTCCGCGGGACAGGGGGTACGGCACTGAAGCTTTCTTT
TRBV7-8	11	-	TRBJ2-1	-	CASSLGSEQFF	TGTGCCAGCAGCCTCGGGAGTGAGCAGTTCTTC
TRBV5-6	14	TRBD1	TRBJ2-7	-	CASSLFAGGYEQYF	TGTGCCAGCAGCTTGTTTGCAGGGGGCTACGAGCAGTACTTC
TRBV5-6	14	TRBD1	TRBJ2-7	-	CASRAQGAMYEQYF	TGTGCCAGCAGAGCTCAGGGGGCTATGTACGAGCAGTACTTC
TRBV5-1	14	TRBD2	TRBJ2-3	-	CASSPGLAADTQYF	TGCGCCAGCAGCCCGGGACTAGCGGCAGATACGCAGTATTTT
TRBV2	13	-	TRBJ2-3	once	CAEAQAATDTQYF	TGTGCTGAAGCCCAAGCCGCCACAGATACGCAGTATTTT
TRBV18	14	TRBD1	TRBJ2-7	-	CASSDRGPTYEQYF	TGTGCCAGCTCGGACAGGGGGCCTACCTACGAGCAGTACTTC
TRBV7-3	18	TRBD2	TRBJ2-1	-	CASSLTGSGGRVDNEQFF	TGTGCCAGCAGCTTAACTGGTAGCGGGGGCCGAGTAGACAATGAGCAGTTCTTC
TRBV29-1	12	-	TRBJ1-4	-	CSVRGTNEKLFF	TGCAGCGTCAGGGGAACTAATGAAAAACTGTTTTTT
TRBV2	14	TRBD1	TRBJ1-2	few	CASSLRPPGGGYTF	TGTGCCAGCAGTCTTCGACCGCCAGGGGGTGGCTACACCTTC
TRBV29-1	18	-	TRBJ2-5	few	CSVEASGGLAVFQETQYF	TGCAGCGTCGAGGCCTCCGGGGGGCTAGCGGTTTTTCAAGAGACCCAGTACTTC
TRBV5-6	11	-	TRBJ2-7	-	CASTSSYEQYF	TGTGCCAGCACGAGTTCCTACGAGCAGTACTTC
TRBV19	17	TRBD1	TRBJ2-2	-	CASSAGTGGALAGELFF	TGTGCCAGTAGTGCAGGGACAGGGGGCGCTTTGGCCGGGGAGCTGTTTTTT
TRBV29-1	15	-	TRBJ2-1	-	CSVEDRAGEYNEQFF	TGCAGCGTTGAAGATCGGGCAGGGGAGTACAATGAGCAGTTCTTC
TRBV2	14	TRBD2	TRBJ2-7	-	CASSLGLAGVEQYF	TGTGCCAGCAGCCTAGGACTAGCGGGGGTCGAGCAGTACTTC
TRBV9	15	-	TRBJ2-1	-	CASSPRSRGGYEQFF	TGTGCCAGCAGCCCCAGATCGAGGGGGGGCTATGAGCAGTTCTTC
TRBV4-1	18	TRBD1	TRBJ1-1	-	CASSQALLPGQGVTEAFF	TGCGCCAGCAGCCAAGCCCTCCTACCGGGACAGGGGGTCACTGAAGCTTTCTTT
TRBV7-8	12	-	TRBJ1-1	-	CASSQRQSEAFF	TGTGCCAGCAGCCAGCGGCAGTCTGAAGCTTTCTTT
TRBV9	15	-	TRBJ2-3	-	CASSGRDSMADTQYF	TGTGCCAGCAGTGGCCGGGACTCTATGGCAGATACGCAGTATTTT
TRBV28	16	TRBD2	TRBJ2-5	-	CASSSRTSGGQETQYF	TGTGCCAGCAGTTCACGGACTAGCGGGGGGCAAGAGACCCAGTACTTC
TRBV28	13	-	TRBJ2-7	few	CASRSSGSYEQYF	TGTGCCAGCAGGTCCTCGGGGTCCTACGAGCAGTACTTC
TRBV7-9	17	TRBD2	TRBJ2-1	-	CAIPGTSGRGSYNEQFF	TGTGCCATCCCCGGGACTAGCGGGAGGGGGTCCTACAATGAGCAGTTCTTC
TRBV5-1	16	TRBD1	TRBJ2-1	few	CASSLYIDRVPNEQFF	TGCGCCAGCAGCTTGTATATAGACAGGGTTCCCAATGAGCAGTTCTTC
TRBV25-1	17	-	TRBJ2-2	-	CASSEFDGGDRTGELFF	TGTGCCAGCAGTGAATTTGACGGAGGGGATAGGACCGGGGAGCTGTTTTTT
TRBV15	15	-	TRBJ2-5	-	CATSRDPLAQETQYF	TGTGCCACCAGCAGAGATCCCCTAGCCCAAGAGACCCAGTACTTC
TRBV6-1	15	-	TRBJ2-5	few	CASSERGWGVETQYF	TGTGCCAGCAGCGAACGGGGATGGGGAGTCGAGACCCAGTACTTC
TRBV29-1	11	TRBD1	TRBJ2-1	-	CSSRDSNEQFF	TGCAGCTCCCGGGACAGCAATGAGCAGTTCTTC
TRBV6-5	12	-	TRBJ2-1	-	CASKTVYNEQFF	TGTGCCAGCAAGACTGTCTACAATGAGCAGTTCTTC
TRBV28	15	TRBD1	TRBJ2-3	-	CASSLQGESTDTQYF	TGTGCCAGCAGTTTGCAGGGGGAGAGCACAGATACGCAGTATTTT